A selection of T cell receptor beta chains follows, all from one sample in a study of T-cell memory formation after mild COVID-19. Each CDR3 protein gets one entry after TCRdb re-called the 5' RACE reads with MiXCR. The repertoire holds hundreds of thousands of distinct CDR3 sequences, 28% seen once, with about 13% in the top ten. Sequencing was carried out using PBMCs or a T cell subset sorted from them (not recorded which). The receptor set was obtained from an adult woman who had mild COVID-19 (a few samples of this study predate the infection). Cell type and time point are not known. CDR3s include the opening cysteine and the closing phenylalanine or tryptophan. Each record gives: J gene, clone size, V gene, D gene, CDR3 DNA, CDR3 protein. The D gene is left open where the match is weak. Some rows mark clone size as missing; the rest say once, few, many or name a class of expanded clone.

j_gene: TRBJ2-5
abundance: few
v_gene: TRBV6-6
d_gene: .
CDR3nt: TGTGCCAGCAGTTTCCAGCTAGTCGAGACCCAGTACTTC
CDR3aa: CASSFQLVETQYF

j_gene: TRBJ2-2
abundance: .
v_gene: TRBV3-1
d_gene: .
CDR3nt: TGTGCCAGCAGCCAAGGGGGGTACAGCGGGGAGCTGTTTTTT
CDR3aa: CASSQGGYSGELFF

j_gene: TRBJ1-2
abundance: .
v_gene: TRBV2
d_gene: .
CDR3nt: TGTGCCAGCAGTGAGAGGACAGTGGTCTACACCTTC
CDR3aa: CASSERTVVYTF

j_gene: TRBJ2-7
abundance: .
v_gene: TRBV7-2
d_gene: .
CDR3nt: TGTGCCAGCAGCCCTAGGGAGCCCGAGCAGTACTTC
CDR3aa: CASSPREPEQYF

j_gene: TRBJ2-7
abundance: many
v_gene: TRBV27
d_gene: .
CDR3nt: TGTGCCAGCAGGTCCTCCTACGAGCAGTACTTC
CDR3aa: CASRSSYEQYF

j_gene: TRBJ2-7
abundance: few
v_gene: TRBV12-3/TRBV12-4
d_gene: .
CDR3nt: TGTGCCAGCAGTTTTTCAACAGCGATCTACTCCTACGAGCAGTACTTC
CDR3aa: CASSFSTAIYSYEQYF

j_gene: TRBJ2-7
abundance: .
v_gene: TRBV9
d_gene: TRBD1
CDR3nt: TGTGCCAGCAGCGTGGGGACAGGGCCCTACGAGCAGTACTTC
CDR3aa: CASSVGTGPYEQYF

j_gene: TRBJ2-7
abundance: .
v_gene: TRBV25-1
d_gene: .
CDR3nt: TGTGCCAGCAGTGTAGCCGCCTCCTACGAGCAGTACTTC
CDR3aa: CASSVAASYEQYF

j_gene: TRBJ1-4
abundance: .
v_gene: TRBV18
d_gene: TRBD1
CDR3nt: TGTGCCAGCTCCCGACAGGGCCCTAGCCACAATGAAAAACTGTTTTTT
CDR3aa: CASSRQGPSHNEKLFF

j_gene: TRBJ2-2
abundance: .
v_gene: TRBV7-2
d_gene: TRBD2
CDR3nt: TGTGCCAGCAGCCGCCTAGCGGCATCTACCGGGGAGCTGTTTTTT
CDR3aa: CASSRLAASTGELFF

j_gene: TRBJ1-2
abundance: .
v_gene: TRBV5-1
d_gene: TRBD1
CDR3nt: TGCGCCAGCAGCCCATACTCGGACAGGGGTGACTATGGCTACACCTTC
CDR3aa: CASSPYSDRGDYGYTF

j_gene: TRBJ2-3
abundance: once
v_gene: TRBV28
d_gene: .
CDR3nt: TGTGCCAGCAGTTTTACGACAGGGAGGACAGATACGCAGTATTTT
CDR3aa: CASSFTTGRTDTQYF

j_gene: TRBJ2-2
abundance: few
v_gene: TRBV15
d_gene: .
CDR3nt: TGTGCCACCAGCGGAGGGACACTAAACACCGGGGAGCTGTTTTTT
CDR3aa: CATSGGTLNTGELFF

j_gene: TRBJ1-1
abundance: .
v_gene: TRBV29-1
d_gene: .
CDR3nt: TGCAGCAATGGACGCGCAGGGACTGAAGCTTTCTTT
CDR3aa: CSNGRAGTEAFF

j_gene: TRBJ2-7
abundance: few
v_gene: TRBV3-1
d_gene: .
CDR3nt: TGTGCCAGCAGCCAAGATGTCAGTCACTACGAGCAGTACTTC
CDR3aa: CASSQDVSHYEQYF

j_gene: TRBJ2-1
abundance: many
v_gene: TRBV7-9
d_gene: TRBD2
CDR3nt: TGTGCCAGCAGCTTAGCTAGCGGGAGACTCAATGAGCAGTTCTTC
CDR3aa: CASSLASGRLNEQFF

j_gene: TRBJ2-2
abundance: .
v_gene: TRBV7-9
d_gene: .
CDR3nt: TGTGCCAGCAGCTTTACACCGAACACCGGGGAGCTGTTTTTT
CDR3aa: CASSFTPNTGELFF

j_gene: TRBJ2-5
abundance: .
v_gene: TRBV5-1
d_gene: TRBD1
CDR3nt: TGCGCCAGCAGCCACAGGACAGGGGATGAGACCCAGTACTTC
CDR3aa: CASSHRTGDETQYF

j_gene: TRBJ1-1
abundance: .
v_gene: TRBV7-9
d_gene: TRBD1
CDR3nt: TGTGCCAGCAGCTTAAGCCCTGCAGGGGGGCGGGACACTGAAGCTTTCTTT
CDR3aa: CASSLSPAGGRDTEAFF

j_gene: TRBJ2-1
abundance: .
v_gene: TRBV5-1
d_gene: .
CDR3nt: TGCGCCAGCAGCTTGGAACGAAAGGTCAGTGAGCAGTTCTTC
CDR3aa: CASSLERKVSEQFF

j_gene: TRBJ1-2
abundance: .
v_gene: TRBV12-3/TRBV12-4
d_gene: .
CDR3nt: TGTGCCAGCAGGGGACCCAACTATGGCTACACCTTC
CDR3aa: CASRGPNYGYTF

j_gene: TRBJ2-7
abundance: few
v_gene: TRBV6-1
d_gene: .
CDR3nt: TGTGCCAGCAGGAGCTACTCCTACGAGCAGTACTTC
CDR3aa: CASRSYSYEQYF

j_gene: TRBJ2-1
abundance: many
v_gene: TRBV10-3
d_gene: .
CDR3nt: TGTGCCATCAGTGGCAACAATGAGCAGTTCTTC
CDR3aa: CAISGNNEQFF

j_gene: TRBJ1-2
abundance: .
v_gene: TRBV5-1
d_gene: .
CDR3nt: TGCGCCAGCAGCTTGGCCGGGAGAGGCTACACCTTC
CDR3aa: CASSLAGRGYTF

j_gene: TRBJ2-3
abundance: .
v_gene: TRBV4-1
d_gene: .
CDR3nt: TGCGCCAGCAGCCAAGATCTAACGGGGAGGGATACGCAGTATTTT
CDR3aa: CASSQDLTGRDTQYF

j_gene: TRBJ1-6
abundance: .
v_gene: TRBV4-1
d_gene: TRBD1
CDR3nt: TGCGCCAGCAGCAACCGTTACCAGGGGGCGTCCTATAATTCACCCCTCCACTTT
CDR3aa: CASSNRYQGASYNSPLHF

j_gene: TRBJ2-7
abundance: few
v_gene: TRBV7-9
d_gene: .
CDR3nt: TGTGCCAGCACCACTCCGGGTCGGGGAAAAGCGCCCTACGAGCAGTACTTC
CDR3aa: CASTTPGRGKAPYEQYF

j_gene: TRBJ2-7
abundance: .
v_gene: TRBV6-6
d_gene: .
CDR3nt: TGTGCCAGCAGGACAACAGGGACCGAGCAGTACTTC
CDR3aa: CASRTTGTEQYF

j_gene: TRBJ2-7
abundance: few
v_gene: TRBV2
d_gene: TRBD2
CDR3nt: TGTGCCAGCAGTGAATATGGGACTAGCGGCTCCTACGAGCAGTACTTC
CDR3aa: CASSEYGTSGSYEQYF

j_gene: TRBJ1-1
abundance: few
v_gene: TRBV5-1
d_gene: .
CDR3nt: TGCGCCAGCAGCTTGGAAGCGAACACTGAAGCTTTCTTT
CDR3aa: CASSLEANTEAFF

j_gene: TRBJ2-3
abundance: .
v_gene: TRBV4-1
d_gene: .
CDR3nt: TGCGCCAGCAGCCAAGCTCCCCTCACAGATACGCAGTATTTT
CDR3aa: CASSQAPLTDTQYF

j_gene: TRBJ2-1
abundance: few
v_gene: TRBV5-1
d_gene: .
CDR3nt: TGCGCCAGCAGCTTGGCCCGCGGACACATCAGGGGGGACGGGACCTACAATGAGCAGTTCTTC
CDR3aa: CASSLARGHIRGDGTYNEQFF

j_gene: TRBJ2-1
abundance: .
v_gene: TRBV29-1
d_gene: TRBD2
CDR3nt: TGCAGCGTCGGGCTGGTCGGGACTAGCGGGAGGGCCTACAATGAGCAGTTCTTC
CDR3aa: CSVGLVGTSGRAYNEQFF

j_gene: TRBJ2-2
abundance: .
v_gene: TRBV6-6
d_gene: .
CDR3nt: TGTGCCAGCCTACTATGGGGGGCGCGAGGCACCGGGGAGCTGTTTTTT
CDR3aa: CASLLWGARGTGELFF

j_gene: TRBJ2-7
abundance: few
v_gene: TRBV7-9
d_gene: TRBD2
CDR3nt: TGTGCCAGCGCGATGACTAGCGGGCGTCCCGAGCAGTACTTC
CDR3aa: CASAMTSGRPEQYF

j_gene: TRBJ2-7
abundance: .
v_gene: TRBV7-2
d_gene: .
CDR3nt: TGTGCCAGCAGCCCACAGTCCTCCTACGAGCAGTACTTC
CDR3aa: CASSPQSSYEQYF

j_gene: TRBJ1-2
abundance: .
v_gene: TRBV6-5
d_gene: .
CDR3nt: TGTGCCAGCAGCCAGGGTTTAGGGGGCTACACCTTC
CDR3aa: CASSQGLGGYTF

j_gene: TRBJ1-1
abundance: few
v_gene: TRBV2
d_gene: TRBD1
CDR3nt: TGTGCCAGCAGGGCGGACAGGGGGCCCACTGAAGCTTTCTTT
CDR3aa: CASRADRGPTEAFF

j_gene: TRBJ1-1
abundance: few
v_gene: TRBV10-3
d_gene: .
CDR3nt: TGTGCCATCAGTGAGGGCCAGATTAACACTGAAGCTTTCTTT
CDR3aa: CAISEGQINTEAFF

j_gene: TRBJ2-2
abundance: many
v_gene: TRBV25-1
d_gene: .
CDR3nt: TGTGCCAGCAGTGCCCCAACGGACGGGGGGGAGCTGTTTTTT
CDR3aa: CASSAPTDGGELFF